These T cell receptor beta chains were read from a single sample in a study of OX40 agonist ivuxolimab in advanced cancers. Profiling relied on immunoSEQ multiplex PCR, and the TCRdb table lists in-frame clones only, not all of them. The sample has tens of thousands of clones, just under 95% seen once. The source material was CD4+ or CD8+ T cells sorted from blood, sampled in a trial of the OX40 agonist ivuxolimab. Source of these receptors: an adult with an advanced solid tumor such as melanoma, head and neck, liver or kidney cancer. Both conserved end residues are part of each CDR3. Each record gives: J gene, clone size, CDR3 length, V gene, D gene, CDR3 protein, CDR3 DNA. The D gene is left open where the match is weak. Clone size is given for some rows only: seen once, a few or many times, or a class if the clone is expanded.

TRBJ1-1,-,15,TRBV4-3,-,CASSQEGERNTEAFF,TGCGCCAGCAGCCAAGAAGGGGAGAGGAATACTGAAGCTTTCTTT
TRBJ1-1,-,13,TRBV6-5,-,CASSYSLNTEAFF,TGTGCCAGCAGTTACTCGTTAAACACTGAAGCTTTCTTT
TRBJ1-2,once,15,TRBV13,TRBD1,CASSTGTGGGYGYTF,TGTGCCAGCAGCACCGGGACAGGGGGCGGCTATGGCTACACCTTC
TRBJ2-1,-,15,TRBV4-3,-,CASSQDDSSYNEQFF,TGCGCCAGCAGCCAAGATGACAGCTCCTACAATGAGCAGTTCTTC
TRBJ2-1,-,16,TRBV7-9,-,CASSTYRQVGNNEQFF,TGTGCCAGCAGCACGTACCGGCAGGTCGGCAATAATGAGCAGTTCTTC
TRBJ2-3,-,17,TRBV15,TRBD2,CATSSDGTSGSTDTQYF,TGTGCCACCAGCAGCGATGGGACTAGCGGGAGCACAGATACGCAGTATTTT
TRBJ1-1,-,13,TRBV9,-,CASSVDGNTEAFF,TGTGCCAGCAGCGTAGACGGGAACACTGAAGCTTTCTTT
TRBJ1-2,-,14,TRBV6-5,TRBD1,CASKAAGGTYGYTF,TGTGCCAGCAAGGCGGCAGGGGGGACCTATGGCTACACCTTC
TRBJ2-7,-,15,TRBV7-2,-,CASSLGASSTYEQYF,TGTGCCAGCAGCTTAGGGGCTAGCTCGACCTACGAGCAGTACTTC
TRBJ2-7,-,13,TRBV10-3,TRBD1,CAIKTGLGYEQYF,TGTGCCATCAAGACAGGGTTGGGCTACGAGCAGTACTTC
TRBJ2-7,-,15,TRBV7-2,-,CASSLPGLTSYEQYF,TGTGCCAGCAGCTTACCTGGCCTCACATCCTACGAGCAGTACTTC
TRBJ1-5,-,13,TRBV27,-,CASRERPYQPQHF,TGTGCCAGCAGGGAAAGGCCTTATCAGCCCCAGCATTTT
TRBJ1-4,-,14,TRBV7-9,-,CASSPRQEFEKLFF,TGTGCCAGCAGCCCAAGACAGGAGTTCGAAAAACTGTTTTTT
TRBJ2-5,-,15,TRBV9,-,CASSVGLGGTETQYF,TGTGCCAGCAGCGTAGGTTTAGGAGGGACGGAGACCCAGTACTTC
TRBJ1-2,-,16,TRBV4-1,TRBD1,CASSQDAPRGHYGYTF,TGCGCCAGCAGCCAAGATGCGCCCAGGGGGCACTATGGCTACACCTTC
TRBJ1-6,-,18,TRBV27,-,CASSSGTAISSYNSPLHF,TGTGCCAGCAGTTCCGGGACCGCGATCAGCTCCTATAATTCACCCCTCCACTTT
TRBJ1-2,-,12,TRBV9,-,CASSPTDYGYTF,TGTGCCAGCAGCCCGACCGATTATGGCTACACCTTC
TRBJ1-2,-,14,TRBV6-5,-,CASSYSGRAYGYTF,TGTGCCAGCAGTTACTCGGGCAGGGCATATGGCTACACCTTC
TRBJ1-2,-,14,TRBV6-6,-,CASTGQQANYGYTF,TGTGCCAGCACCGGACAGCAAGCTAACTATGGCTACACCTTC
TRBJ2-1,-,17,TRBV7-3,TRBD2,CASSTRLAGEVLDEQFF,TGTGCCAGCAGCACTAGACTAGCGGGAGAGGTGCTGGATGAGCAGTTCTTC
TRBJ1-2,-,12,TRBV21-1,-,CASSRGLWGYTF,TGTGCCAGCAGCAGGGGTCTGTGGGGCTACACCTTC
TRBJ2-3,once,15,TRBV7-9,TRBD1,CASSWDRGGTDTQYF,TGTGCCAGCAGCTGGGACAGGGGGGGCACAGATACGCAGTATTTT